Presented here are 7 T cell receptor beta chains from one specimen sequenced in a study of blood T cell repertoires in COVID-19 (dated by TCRdb to 2018 to 2020). Library preparation employed the immunoSEQ multiplex PCR assay. TCRdb re-hosts the immuneACCESS table, in-frame sequences only. Its copies lack some clones; in the studies checked, an unresolved V gene accounts for under half of them, and the cause for the rest is not known. The sample profile shows some 100,000 clones; about three quarters of them were found once. The leading ten clones occupy about 6.6% of the sample. The material sequenced was peripheral blood. Receptors originate from a man aged 65-85 years with acute or convalescent COVID-19.

This clone was counted once. The chain couples TRBV4-2 to TRBJ2-3, with 8 nucleotides matching TRBD2. With 0 bases clipped from V and 4 bases from J, the junction kept 0 bases outside the gene matches. The germline V gene has CDR1 LGHNA and CDR2 YNFKEQ. CDR3 size: 14 residues. This CDR3 is CASSQDGGADTQYF. DNA of the CDR3: TGTGCCAGCAGCCAAGACGGGGGGGCAGATACGCAGTATTTT.

This chain connects TRBV24-1 to TRBJ2-1; TRBD2 agrees at 10 bases. The germline CDR1 and CDR2 sequences are KGHDR and SFDVKD. This CDR3 is 16 amino acids long. Trimming cost V 1 base and J 7 bases; bases outside gene matches: 6. Written as DNA, the CDR3 is TGTGCCACCAGTGATTTACAGCGGGAGGGCCGGAATGAGCAGTTCTTC. It encodes CATSDLQREGRNEQFF.

The rearrangement links TRBV6-6 to TRBJ2-3; D remains ambiguous. The CDR3 runs 16 residues. Trimming took off 2 bases at V and 1 base at J, with 13 bases between the two ends. From germline, CDR1 is MNHNY and CDR2 SVGAGI (reference sequence). CDR3 sequence: CASSYPADKGTDTQYF. The CDR3 DNA sequence: TGTGCCAGCAGTTACCCGGCGGATAAGGGCACAGATACGCAGTATTTT.

J is TRBJ1-6 and V is TRBV11-2; TRBD1 agrees at 8 bases. The germline V gene encodes CDR1 SGHAT and CDR2 FQNNGV. The CDR3 extends over 17 amino acids. The V and J ends lost 2 bases and 4 bases, in that order; junction bases with no gene match: 7. CDR3 in amino acids: CASSLSQGALYNSPLHF. CDR3 sequence (DNA): TGTGCCAGCAGCTTATCCCAGGGGGCCCTTTATAATTCACCCCTCCACTTT. Combining the CDR3 with reference TRBV11-2 and TRBJ1-6 gives the whole variable domain EAGVAQSPRYKIIEKRQSVAFWCNPISGHATLYWYQQILGQGPKLLIQFQNNGVVDDSQLPKDRFSAERLKGVDSTLKIQPAKLEDSAVYLCASSLSQGALYNSPLHFGNGTRLTVT.

The gene calls are TRBV18 and TRBJ1-1; TRBD1 agrees at 10 bases. The trim removed 3 bases at V and 8 bases at J, leaving 12 bases unmatched. CDR3 length equals 16 residues. CDR1 is KGHSH and CDR2 is LQKENI in the germline V gene. This CDR3 reads CASSPGQGILSSEAFF. CDR3 DNA: TGTGCCAGCTCACCGGGACAGGGGATACTGTCGTCGGAAGCTTTCTTT.

The rearrangement joins TRBV29-1 to TRBJ2-1, with D tentatively TRBD2 (7 bases). The V and J ends lost 5 bases and 0 bases respectively, with 17 bases between them. Germline CDR1 reads SQVTM; CDR2 reads ANQGSEA. The CDR3 has 16 residues. As DNA, the CDR3 is TGCAGCGTTCCCCGCGGCGGGGGCCTCTCCTACAATGAGCAGTTCTTC. Protein sequence: CSVPRGGGLSYNEQFF.

This clone occurred once. CDR3 nucleotide sequence: TGTGCCAGCACGGACAGGGGAATGGGAACTGAAGCTTTCTTT. It codes for CASTDRGMGTEAFF. This chain uses TRBV6-6 with TRBJ1-1, with TRBD1 matching 9 bases. The CDR3 extends over 14 amino acids. Germline CDR1 is MNHNY and CDR2 is SVGAGI (reference sequence). V was clipped by 7 bases and J by 5 bases; unmatched bases: 8.